Below are 14 T cell receptor beta chains sequenced from a single sample in a study of blood T cells in healthy people across ages. Through a sample-barcoded 5' primer and a J-beta primer mix, a second PCR was run for roughly 7 to 12 cycles. Via MiXCR, TCRdb re-called the 5' RACE reads, giving one row per CDR3 protein. Found here are some 750,000 distinct CDR3 sequences, about 20% of them singletons; the top ten hold 20% to 25%. Sequenced input: blood. These receptors were taken from a man in his 70s in good health.

This clonotype occurred a few times. This chain connects TRBV15 to TRBJ2-1, with D perhaps TRBD1 or TRBD2 (5 bases each). The DNA matches TRBJ2-7 better at its end, which makes the J call doubtful. Germline V gene data show CDR1 as LNHNV and CDR2 as YYDKDF (reference sequence). CDR3 length equals 14 residues. The CDR3 is CATSWDPGAYEQYF. For the CDR3, the DNA is TGTGCCACCAGCTGGGACCCCGGTGCCTACGAGCAGTACTTC.

This clonotype was detected only a few times. This chain links TRBV10-2 with TRBJ1-2, with 9 bases fitting TRBD1. CDR1 is WSHSY and CDR2 is SAAADI in the germline V gene. With V trimmed by 6 bases and J by 8 bases, 13 bases remained unmatched. The CDR3 runs 15 residues. The CDR3 DNA is TGCGCCAGCAGCCTCGGAGACAGGGGGTGGAACGGCTACACCTTC. This sequence encodes CASSLGDRGWNGYTF.

The V and J genes are TRBV12-3 or TRBV12-4 and TRBJ1-5, with unresolved D. V lost 6 bases to trimming and J lost 0 bases, with 9 bases between them. The CDR3 totals 14 residues. The CDR3 reads CASRRTHSNQPQHF. The DNA for the CDR3 is TGTGCCAGCAGAAGGACGCATAGCAATCAGCCCCAGCATTTT.

This clonotype was seen a few times. The gene calls are TRBV29-1 and TRBJ2-1; D may be TRBD1 (6 bases). The ends were cut back, 6 bases at V and 5 bases at J, with 14 bases in the middle. Germline V CDR1 and CDR2: SQVTM, ANQGSEA. The CDR3 is 13 amino acids. CDR3: CSVTGTTHNEQFF. The CDR3 DNA is TGCAGCGTCACCGGGACAACACACAATGAGCAGTTCTTC.

This clonotype was recorded a few times. The chain is built from TRBV5-1 and TRBJ2-3; D gene uncertain. The ends were cut back, 7 bases at V and 2 bases at J, with 14 bases in the middle. Germline loops: CDR1 SGHRS, CDR2 YFSETQ. This CDR3 has 14 residues. The CDR3 region has the DNA TGCGCCAGCGCCCTACGGCCCAACACAGATACGCAGTATTTT. As protein: CASALRPNTDTQYF.

The rearrangement links TRBV20-1 to TRBJ2-5, with TRBD2 matching 13 bases. TRBJ2-1 explains the end of the DNA better; the J call may be wrong. The CDR3 has 16 amino acids. Per the germline V gene, CDR1 is DFQATT and CDR2 is SNEGSKA (reference sequence). DNA of the CDR3: TGCAGTGCACCCCGGACTAGCGGGGGCCCCTACAATGAGCAGTTCTTC. Its translation: CSAPRTSGGPYNEQFF.

The J gene is TRBJ1-2, the V gene TRBV20-1; D is uncertain. Looked up from germline, CDR1 is DFQATT and CDR2 is SNEGSKA (reference sequence). The CDR3 is 13 residues long. V was clipped by 3 bases and J by 4 bases, with 12 bases between them. This CDR3 is CSASVWRTYGYTF. The CDR3 nucleotides are TGCAGTGCTAGTGTGTGGCGAACCTATGGCTACACCTTC.

This chain joins TRBV12-3 or TRBV12-4 and TRBJ1-5; TRBD1 agrees at 10 bases. V lost 6 bases, J lost 4 bases, and 3 bases stayed unmatched. The CDR3 runs to 14 residues. The DNA for the CDR3 is TGTGCCAGCAGGGGGACAGGGGCTAATCAGCCCCAGCATTTT. Its protein is CASRGTGANQPQHF.

The chain combines TRBV9 with TRBJ2-6, with 7 bases fitting TRBD1. The CDR3 has 18 amino acids. CDR1 and CDR2 from the germline V gene are SGDLS and YYNGEE. The ends lost 0 bases at V and 0 bases at J; junction bases unmatched: 6. The CDR3 here is CASSVATGLSSGANVLTF. As DNA, the CDR3 is TGTGCCAGCAGCGTAGCGACAGGGCTAAGCTCTGGGGCCAACGTCCTGACTTTC.

This clonotype was picked up a small number of times. The chain couples TRBV2 to TRBJ1-2; perhaps TRBD1 as D (6 bases). The CDR3 runs 19 residues. Germline CDR1 reads SNHLY; CDR2 reads FYNNEI. V lost 4 bases to trimming and J lost 2 bases, with 26 bases between them. CDR3 nucleotide sequence: TGTGCCAGCAGTGTGGATCTGTTCCTCCTCAGGGGAACAAACTATGGCTACACCTTC. This encodes CASSVDLFLLRGTNYGYTF. The full variable domain, rest sourced from reference TRBV2 and TRBJ1-2, is EPEVTQTPSHQVTQMGQEVILRCVPISNHLYFYWYRQILGQKVEFLVSFYNNEISEKSEIFDDQFSVERPDGSNFTLKIRSTKLEDSAMYFCASSVDLFLLRGTNYGYTFGSGTRLTVV.

In this sample, this clonotype turned up a few times. The chain employs TRBV7-9 and TRBJ1-5; 7 bases agree with TRBD1. Trimming cost V 0 bases and J 3 bases; bases outside gene matches: 5. The CDR3 runs 16 residues. Germline-derived CDR1 and CDR2 are SEHNR and FQNEAQ (reference sequence). CDR3 DNA: TGTGCCAGCAGCTTAGCAGAGACAGGGAACAATCAGCCCCAGCATTTT. This translates into CASSLAETGNNQPQHF.

This clonotype was counted between two and nine times. The gene calls are TRBV5-5 and TRBJ2-7, with unresolved D. With 2 bases removed from V and 1 base from J, the gap between germline ends came to 13 bases. CDR3 length: 15 amino acids. Germline lookup yields CDR1 SGHKS and CDR2 YYEKEE (reference sequence). The CDR3 coding sequence is TGTGCCAGCAGCTTTTTCCTTCCTCTTTCCTACGAGCAGTACTTC. It yields the protein CASSFFLPLSYEQYF.

This clonotype was counted a few times. This chain uses TRBV20-1 with TRBJ1-2; TRBD1 agrees at 9 bases. Germline loops: CDR1 DFQATT, CDR2 SNEGSKA (reference sequence). J gave up 10 bases and V 3 bases, and 6 bases lay outside the gene matches. This CDR3 comprises 12 residues. CDR3 loop: CSARPDRGPYTF. The CDR3 DNA reads as TGCAGTGCTAGGCCGGACAGGGGTCCCTACACCTTC.

The chain couples TRBV7-9 to TRBJ1-4; no reliable D call. From germline, CDR1 is SEHNR and CDR2 FQNEAQ (reference sequence). The CDR3 has 15 residues. V was trimmed by 0 bases and J by 5 bases, leaving 10 bases between them. The CDR3 here is CASSLALTENEKLFF. As DNA, the CDR3 is TGTGCCAGCAGCTTAGCTCTCACAGAGAATGAAAAACTGTTTTTT.